This TCR beta chain derives from a study of T-cell memory formation after mild COVID-19. Background on the study: TCR clusters showed largely donor specificity.

Employing constant-segment primers, 5'RACE generated TCR alpha and TCR beta cDNA libraries bearing sample barcodes and UMIs. TCRdb passed the 5' RACE reads through MiXCR, listing each CDR3 protein once. The profile shows about 160,000 distinct CDR3 sequences, roughly 28% of them singletons. Trimming removed 0 bases at V and 2 bases at J, with 10 bases between. The CDR3 runs to 15 residues. Per the germline V gene, CDR1 is LGHDT and CDR2 is YNNKEL (reference sequence). In the case of this clonotype: Its antigen is unidentified.

General observations from the study: Those CD4+ clones that contracted were mainly in CM and EM (CD8+ ones in EMRA). Memory sampled before infection contained some responding clones, suggesting cross-reactive memory joined.

Specimen: PBMCs or a T cell subset sorted from them (not recorded which). The sequence was obtained from an adult woman who had mild COVID-19 (a few samples of this study predate the infection). Cell type and time point are not known. The chain employs TRBV3-1 and TRBJ2-5; weak D call: TRBD2 (6 bases). The CDR3 region has the DNA TGTGCCAGCAGCCAAGATGGGGGGAAACAAGAGACCCAGTACTTC. Residues: CASSQDGGKQETQYF.